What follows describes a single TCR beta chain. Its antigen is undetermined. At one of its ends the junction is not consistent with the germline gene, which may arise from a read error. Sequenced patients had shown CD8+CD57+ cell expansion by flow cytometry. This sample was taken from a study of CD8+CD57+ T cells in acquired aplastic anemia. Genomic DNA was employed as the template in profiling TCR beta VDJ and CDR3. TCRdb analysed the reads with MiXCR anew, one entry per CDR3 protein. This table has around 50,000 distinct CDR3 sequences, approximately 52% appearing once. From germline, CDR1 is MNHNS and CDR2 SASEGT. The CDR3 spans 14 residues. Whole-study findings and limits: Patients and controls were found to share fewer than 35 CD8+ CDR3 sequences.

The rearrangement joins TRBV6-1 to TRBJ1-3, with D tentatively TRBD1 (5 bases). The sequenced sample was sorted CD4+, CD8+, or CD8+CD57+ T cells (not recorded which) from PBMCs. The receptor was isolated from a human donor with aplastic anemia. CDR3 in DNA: TGTGCCAGCAGTCCCCATGCAGAGGGGCGCACCGTATATTTT. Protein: CASSPHAEGRTVYF.